These 10 T cell receptor beta chains were sequenced from one sample in a study of blood T cell repertoires in COVID-19. The method was immunoSEQ multiplex PCR; TCRdb's version includes in-frame clones alone and lacks a portion of them. The sample includes tens of thousands of clones, roughly 90% seen only once; the top ten take roughly 22%. The sample was peripheral blood. These receptors were obtained from a human donor with active COVID-19. The donor label of this sample is uncertain.

The J gene is TRBJ2-7, the V gene TRBV7-8; TRBD2 matches at 13 bases. V lost 0 bases and J lost 5; bases outside the gene matches: 4. The CDR3 length is 16 residues. CDR1 and CDR2 (germline): SGHVS, FQNEAQ. The CDR3: CASSLATSGGLDEQYF. The CDR3, as DNA: TGTGCCAGCAGCTTAGCGACTAGCGGGGGGCTAGACGAGCAGTACTTC.

This sequence joins TRBV5-8 and TRBJ2-3, with D perhaps matching TRBD1 (5 bases). CDR1 SGHTS and CDR2 YDEGEE come from the germline V gene. The CDR3 loop spans 14 amino acids. V was pared by 6 bases and J by 1 base, with 12 bases between. CDR3 sequence reads: CASTPRVRTDTQYF. DNA of the CDR3: TGTGCCAGCACCCCCAGGGTTCGCACAGATACGCAGTATTTT.

The rearrangement uses TRBV19 and TRBJ1-1, with 10 nucleotides matching TRBD1. Germline assignment: CDR1 LNHDA and CDR2 SQIVND (reference sequence). There are 14 residues in the CDR3. The V gene end was trimmed by 7 bases and the J gene end by 5 bases; junction bases not matched to a gene: 7. CDR3 region: CASTSDRGETEAFF. The CDR3 nucleotides read TGTGCCAGTACCTCGGACAGGGGGGAAACTGAAGCTTTCTTT.

The chain combines TRBV5-1 with TRBJ1-2, with 10 bases aligning to TRBD1. This CDR3 region has 15 residues. Germline assignment: CDR1 SGHRS and CDR2 YFSETQ. With V trimmed by 4 bases and J by 0 bases, 3 bases remained unmatched. The CDR3 nucleotides read TGCGCCAGCAGCGTGGACAGGGGGGCTAACTATGGCTACACCTTC. This gives the protein CASSVDRGANYGYTF.

This sequence joins TRBV7-3 and TRBJ2-3; perhaps TRBD2 as D (6 bases). V lost 5 bases to trimming and J lost 2 bases, with 11 bases between them. Germline V gives CDR1 SGHTA, CDR2 FQGTGA. CDR3 length: 14 amino acids. The CDR3 DNA reads as TGTGCCAGCAGCCCGGGACTTAACACAGATACGCAGTATTTT. Translation gives CASSPGLNTDTQYF.

The chain carries TRBV5-1 and TRBJ1-2, with 9 bases fitting TRBD1. The junction had 4 bases not matched to a gene; V was cut back by 0 bases and J by 4 bases. Germline V gene sequence: CDR1 SGHRS, CDR2 YFSETQ. The CDR3 contains 15 residues. The CDR3 bases are TGCGCCAGCAGCTTGGAAGGACAGGGGAGCTATGGCTACACCTTC. Residues: CASSLEGQGSYGYTF. The entire variable domain, with the rest obtained from reference TRBV5-1 and TRBJ1-2, is as follows: KAGVTQTPRYLIKTRGQQVTLSCSPISGHRSVSWYQQTPGQGLQFLFEYFSETQRNKGNFPGRFSGRQFSNSRSEMNVSTLELGDSALYLCASSLEGQGSYGYTFGSGTRLTVV.

This clone was observed a few times. The J gene is TRBJ2-7, the V gene TRBV2, with 7 bases lining up with TRBD1. V was clipped by 6 bases and J by 6 bases; unmatched bases: 5. The CDR3 has 12 amino acids. Per the germline V gene, CDR1 is SNHLY and CDR2 is FYNNEI. The CDR3 coding sequence is TGTGCCAGCAGCGTTACAGGGGTCGAGCAGTACTTC. Translating gives CASSVTGVEQYF. Full variable domain (outside the CDR3, taken from reference TRBV2 and TRBJ2-7): EPEVTQTPSHQVTQMGQEVILRCVPISNHLYFYWYRQILGQKVEFLVSFYNNEISEKSEIFDDQFSVERPDGSNFTLKIRSTKLEDSAMYFCASSVTGVEQYFGPGTRLTVT.

The CDR3 sequence is CASSTAGQSTEAFF. DNA of the CDR3: TGTGCCAGCTCAACCGCGGGACAGAGCACTGAAGCTTTCTTT. The V and J genes are TRBV18 and TRBJ1-1, with 7 bases matching TRBD1. The CDR3 spans 14 residues. Trimming took 5 bases from V and 4 from J; bases not matched to a gene: 7. CDR1 and CDR2 from the germline V gene are KGHSH and LQKENI.

The chain recombines TRBV6-5 with TRBJ2-1; 7 positions match TRBD2. The CDR3 sequence is 14 residues long. Germline-derived CDR1 and CDR2 are MNHEY and SVGAGI. V trimming: 8 bases; J trimming: 1 base; junction bases outside the gene matches: 5. The CDR3 nucleotides read TGTGCCAGCGGGAAAGCGGGGTCCTACAATGAGCAGTTCTTC. This encodes CASGKAGSYNEQFF.

The chain recombines TRBV5-6 with TRBJ1-2, with D maybe TRBD1 (5 bases). Trimming cost V 4 bases and J 3 bases, with 19 bases left between them. The CDR3 is 16 residues long. The germline gives CDR1 SGHDT, CDR2 YYEEEE. The CDR3 DNA reads TGTGCCAGCAGCACGGAATGGACACCTGAATACTATGGCTACACCTTC. Protein product: CASSTEWTPEYYGYTF.